A selection of T cell receptor beta chains follows, all from one sample in a study of T cells after yellow fever vaccination. From the 5' RACE reads, TCRdb called clonotypes with MiXCR, one entry per CDR3 protein. Of about 350,000 distinct CDR3 sequences listed, under 15% were seen once; the top ten hold about 3%. The sample consisted of CD4+ T cells sorted from PBMCs, taken 15 days after the yellow fever booster vaccination. These receptors were taken from a man aged 18-30 years who received the YFV17D yellow fever vaccine. CDR3s include the opening cysteine and the closing phenylalanine or tryptophan. Each record gives: clone size, D gene, J gene, V gene, CDR3 DNA, CDR3 protein. The D gene is left open where the match is weak. Clone size is not always given. Where it is, it says once, few, many or a class for expanded clones.

clone_size: NA
d_call: TRBD2
j_call: TRBJ2-3
v_call: TRBV19
cdr3_nt: TGTGCCACCACTAGCGGACCTAGCACAGATACGCAGTATTTT
cdr3_aa: CATTSGPSTDTQYF

clone_size: few
d_call: TRBD1
j_call: TRBJ2-3
v_call: TRBV4-1
cdr3_nt: TGCGCCAGCAGCCAAGCCGTTGGGACAGAAAGCACAGATACGCAGTATTTT
cdr3_aa: CASSQAVGTESTDTQYF

clone_size: many
d_call: NA
j_call: TRBJ1-6
v_call: TRBV4-3
cdr3_nt: TGCGCCAGCAGCCCCTCCCCCACCGACAGAAGGAATTCACCCCTCCACTTT
cdr3_aa: CASSPSPTDRRNSPLHF

clone_size: few
d_call: NA
j_call: TRBJ2-3
v_call: TRBV15
cdr3_nt: TGTGCCACCAGCAGTTCCAAGGGGGATACGCAGTATTTT
cdr3_aa: CATSSSKGDTQYF

clone_size: NA
d_call: NA
j_call: TRBJ1-4
v_call: TRBV7-6
cdr3_nt: TGTGCCAGCAGCCCGGGGACTGAGGGCCGAGGACTGTTTTTT
cdr3_aa: CASSPGTEGRGLFF

clone_size: NA
d_call: NA
j_call: TRBJ1-5
v_call: TRBV12-3/TRBV12-4
cdr3_nt: TGTGCCAGCACAAAATCTAACCGGGCGAATCAGCCCCAGCATTTT
cdr3_aa: CASTKSNRANQPQHF

clone_size: many
d_call: NA
j_call: TRBJ2-6
v_call: TRBV5-1
cdr3_nt: TGCGCCAGCAGCTTGGACGGCACTGGGGCCAACGTCCTGACTTTC
cdr3_aa: CASSLDGTGANVLTF

clone_size: NA
d_call: TRBD2
j_call: TRBJ2-3
v_call: TRBV4-1
cdr3_nt: TGCGCCAGCAGCCCACGCGGGCGGGGGGGCGGCACAGATACGCAGTATTTT
cdr3_aa: CASSPRGRGGGTDTQYF

clone_size: NA
d_call: NA
j_call: TRBJ1-6
v_call: TRBV5-6
cdr3_nt: TGTGCCAGCAGCTTGACGGGTAATTCACCCCTCCACTTT
cdr3_aa: CASSLTGNSPLHF

clone_size: NA
d_call: NA
j_call: TRBJ2-1
v_call: TRBV28
cdr3_nt: TGTGCCAGCAACCCCCCAGCGAACAATGAGCAGTTCTTC
cdr3_aa: CASNPPANNEQFF

clone_size: many
d_call: NA
j_call: TRBJ2-1
v_call: TRBV12-3/TRBV12-4
cdr3_nt: TGTGCCAGCAGCCCACGGCGTGTTGAGCAGTTCTTC
cdr3_aa: CASSPRRVEQFF

clone_size: NA
d_call: TRBD2
j_call: TRBJ2-5
v_call: TRBV20-1
cdr3_nt: TGCAGTGCAACCGGGGGGGCCCCAGAGACCCAGTACTTC
cdr3_aa: CSATGGAPETQYF

clone_size: few
d_call: TRBD1
j_call: TRBJ1-5
v_call: TRBV6-6
cdr3_nt: TGTGCCAGCATACCGGGACAGGGAGTCTGGCAGCCCCAGCATTTT
cdr3_aa: CASIPGQGVWQPQHF

clone_size: NA
d_call: TRBD2
j_call: TRBJ2-1
v_call: TRBV20-1
cdr3_nt: TGCAGTGGCCTTATGGCGGGGGGGAACAATGAGCAGTTCTTC
cdr3_aa: CSGLMAGGNNEQFF

clone_size: many
d_call: NA
j_call: TRBJ1-3
v_call: TRBV20-1
cdr3_nt: TGCAGTGCTACGGACATCGAATTTACTGGAAACACCATATATTTT
cdr3_aa: CSATDIEFTGNTIYF

clone_size: few
d_call: NA
j_call: TRBJ1-6
v_call: TRBV28
cdr3_nt: TGTGCCAGCAGATTTTCCGGACAGTACTTACCCCTCCACTTT
cdr3_aa: CASRFSGQYLPLHF

clone_size: NA
d_call: NA
j_call: TRBJ1-1
v_call: TRBV20-1
cdr3_nt: TGCAGTGCCCGACAACCTGGCGGGACTGAAGCTTTCTTT
cdr3_aa: CSARQPGGTEAFF

clone_size: few
d_call: NA
j_call: TRBJ1-1
v_call: TRBV6-5
cdr3_nt: TGTGCCAGCAGTTACGCCCAGTGGGGGGACACTGAAGCTTTCTTT
cdr3_aa: CASSYAQWGDTEAFF

clone_size: few
d_call: NA
j_call: TRBJ1-5
v_call: TRBV29-1
cdr3_nt: TGCAGCGTTGGGAGTTACAGAGATAGCAATCAGCCCCAGCATTTT
cdr3_aa: CSVGSYRDSNQPQHF